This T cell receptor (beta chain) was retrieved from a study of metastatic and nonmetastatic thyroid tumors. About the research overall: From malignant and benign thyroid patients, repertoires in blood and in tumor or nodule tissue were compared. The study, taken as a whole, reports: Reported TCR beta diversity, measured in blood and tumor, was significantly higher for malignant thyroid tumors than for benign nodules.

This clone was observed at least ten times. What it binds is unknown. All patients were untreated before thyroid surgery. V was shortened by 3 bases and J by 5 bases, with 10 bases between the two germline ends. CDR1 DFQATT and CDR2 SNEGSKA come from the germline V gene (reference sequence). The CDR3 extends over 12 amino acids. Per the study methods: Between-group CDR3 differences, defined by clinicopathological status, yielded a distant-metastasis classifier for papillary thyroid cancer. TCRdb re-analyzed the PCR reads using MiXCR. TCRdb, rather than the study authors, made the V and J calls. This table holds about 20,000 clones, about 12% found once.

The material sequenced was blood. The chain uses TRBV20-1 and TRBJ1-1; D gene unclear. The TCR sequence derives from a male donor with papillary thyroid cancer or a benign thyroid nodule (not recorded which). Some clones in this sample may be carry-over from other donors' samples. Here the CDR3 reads CSASKGGTEAFF. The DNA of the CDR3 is TGCAGTGCTAGCAAAGGCGGAACTGAAGCTTTCTTT.